A selection of T cell receptor beta chains follows, all from one sample in a study of blood T cell repertoires in COVID-19. The data were produced by immunoSEQ multiplex PCR, yet TCRdb's version contains in-frame clones alone and is incomplete. The data show 200,000 to 250,000 clones, approximately 81% seen once. Specimen: peripheral blood. Receptors originate from a woman aged 80 or over with acute or convalescent COVID-19. The CDR3 runs from the conserved cysteine through the conserved F or W. A D gene is named only where the DNA matches it firmly. Size values are once, few and many counts, or a class for expanded clones, and some rows have none.

j_gene,d_gene,abundance,len,v_gene,CDR3aa,CDR3nt
TRBJ1-2,TRBD1,-,14,TRBV2,CASDGTGTLYGYTF,TGTGCCAGCGATGGGACAGGGACCCTCTATGGCTACACCTTC
TRBJ1-2,-,few,13,TRBV6-2/TRBV6-3,CASSSGTYYGYTF,TGTGCCAGCAGTTCTGGGACTTACTATGGCTACACCTTC
TRBJ1-2,-,-,16,TRBV11-2,CASSLDGGKIRNGYTF,TGTGCCAGCAGCTTAGATGGGGGGAAGATAAGGAATGGCTACACCTTC
TRBJ2-2,-,-,14,TRBV2,CASSYRVGTGELFF,TGTGCCAGCAGTTACAGGGTTGGCACCGGGGAGCTGTTTTTT
TRBJ1-1,-,few,16,TRBV7-9,CASSLGLGGGDTEAFF,TGTGCCAGCAGCTTAGGCCTTGGAGGCGGGGACACTGAAGCTTTCTTT
TRBJ2-7,TRBD1,few,14,TRBV9,CASSARDRGGEQYF,TGTGCCAGCAGCGCGCGGGACAGGGGTGGCGAGCAGTACTTC
TRBJ2-7,TRBD2,-,16,TRBV6-1,CASSAQPGLAGHEQYF,TGTGCCAGCAGTGCCCAGCCGGGACTAGCGGGGCACGAGCAGTACTTC
TRBJ2-3,TRBD1,-,15,TRBV11-3,CASRPGQISTDTQYF,TGTGCCAGCAGGCCGGGACAGATTAGCACAGATACGCAGTATTTT
TRBJ1-2,-,-,13,TRBV6-5,CASSYMARYGYTF,TGTGCCAGCAGTTACATGGCTCGCTATGGCTACACCTTC
TRBJ2-3,TRBD2,-,17,TRBV7-3,CASSTQGLGAQGDTQYF,TGTGCCAGCAGCACCCAGGGACTAGGTGCGCAGGGGGATACGCAGTATTTT
TRBJ2-5,TRBD2,-,16,TRBV5-1,CASSAQSSGLQETQYF,TGCGCCAGCAGCGCCCAATCTAGCGGCCTCCAAGAGACCCAGTACTTC
TRBJ2-3,-,-,16,TRBV7-3,CASSLRLSPGADTQYF,TGTGCCAGCAGCTTAAGGCTATCCCCAGGGGCAGATACGCAGTATTTT
TRBJ2-2,-,-,15,TRBV15,CATSLRTSNTGELFF,TGTGCCACCAGCTTACGGACATCGAACACCGGGGAGCTGTTTTTT
TRBJ1-2,-,once,14,TRBV7-2,CASSLGGPPYGYTF,TGTGCCAGCAGCCTGGGGGGGCCCCCTTATGGCTACACCTTC
TRBJ2-5,-,-,15,TRBV5-8,CASSLGLDGRATQYF,TGTGCCAGCAGCTTGGGACTGGACGGCAGGGCGACCCAGTACTTC
TRBJ2-3,-,few,14,TRBV9,CASSPHEGTDTQYF,TGTGCCAGCAGCCCACATGAGGGCACAGATACGCAGTATTTT
TRBJ1-1,-,-,13,TRBV7-3,CASSPTVNTEAFF,TGTGCCAGCAGCCCAACAGTGAACACTGAAGCTTTCTTT
TRBJ1-1,-,few,13,TRBV7-8,CASSSGTGFKTFF,TGTGCCAGCAGCTCAGGAACGGGGTTTAAGACTTTCTTT
TRBJ1-6,TRBD1,few,14,TRBV28,CASRKTGDHSPLHF,TGTGCCAGCAGGAAGACAGGGGATCATTCACCCCTCCACTTT
TRBJ2-1,TRBD1,-,15,TRBV2,CASSEGTGAYNEQFF,TGTGCCAGCAGTGAAGGGACAGGGGCCTACAATGAGCAGTTCTTC
TRBJ1-2,-,few,12,TRBV29-1,CSVGATNYGYTF,TGCAGCGTTGGGGCCACCAACTATGGCTACACCTTC
TRBJ2-7,-,-,15,TRBV5-5,CASTFNLQGPYEQYF,TGTGCCAGCACCTTTAATTTACAGGGCCCCTACGAGCAGTACTTC
TRBJ1-4,-,-,13,TRBV5-5,CASSLQVNEKLFF,TGTGCCAGCAGCTTACAGGTTAATGAAAAACTGTTTTTT